This T cell receptor (beta chain) was observed in a study of blood T cells in healthy people across ages. In the study overall: Capture by template switching was about one barcoded beta molecule per two T cells.

On this clonotype itself: As yet, its antigen is unknown. Compared with germline, one end of the junction differs, possibly owing to a read error.

The length of the CDR3 is 14 residues. They isolated at least 6.5 million PBMCs from each sample. Whole-study findings and limits: Among T cells, TCR beta diversity per million cells dropped roughly linearly as age rose.

Through a sample-barcoded 5' primer and a J-beta primer mix, a second PCR was run for about 6 to 11 cycles. TCRdb called the 5' RACE reads again in MiXCR, with one record for every CDR3 protein. The data hold around 870,000 distinct CDR3 sequences, with 25% to 35% observed a single time. Source material: blood. The V call is TRBV12-3 or TRBV12-4, the J call TRBJ2-3; D not certain. The receptor was derived from an elderly woman in good health. CDR3 DNA: TGTGCCAGCAGACGGAGAGAGGTTTCAGATGCGCAGTATTTT. Protein: CASRRREVSDAQYF.